Below, 27 T cell receptor beta chains from the same sample are listed, as sequenced in a study of blood T cell repertoires in COVID-19. TCRdb keeps only in-frame clones here, not all; method: immunoSEQ multiplex PCR. The sample includes 430,000 or so clones, more than 75% of them seen just once. The specimen sequenced was PBMCs or T cells enriched from blood (not recorded which). The source of these receptors is a woman aged 35 to 49 who had recovered from COVID-19.

This chain uses TRBV7-9 with TRBJ2-2; 10 positions agree with TRBD1. The CDR3 covers 15 residues. Germline V gene lookup returns CDR1 SEHNR and CDR2 FQNEAQ (reference sequence). Unmatched junction bases numbered 4, after V lost 5 bases and J lost 4 bases. CDR3 in amino acids: CASSPGQGGTGELFF. The CDR3 DNA reads as TGTGCCAGCAGCCCAGGACAGGGGGGCACCGGGGAGCTGTTTTTT.

The V and J genes are TRBV11-2 and TRBJ2-1; TRBD2 matches at 12 bases. The germline V gene has CDR1 SGHAT and CDR2 FQNNGV. The CDR3 has 17 amino acids. The junction had 10 bases not matched to a gene; V was cut back by 5 bases and J by 5 bases. The CDR3 sequence is CASSPPRLAGDHNEQFF. As DNA, the CDR3 is TGTGCCAGCAGCCCACCTCGACTAGCGGGAGACCACAATGAGCAGTTCTTC.

The V call is TRBV25-1, the J call TRBJ2-1; maybe TRBD2 (6 bases). Germline lookup yields CDR1 MGHDK and CDR2 SYGVNS. Trimming removed 5 bases at V and 9 bases at J, with 11 bases between. The CDR3 runs 12 residues. The CDR3 protein is CASSKKAGEQFF. CDR3 bases: TGTGCCAGCAGTAAAAAAGCGGGTGAGCAGTTCTTC.

This clone has just one count. The chain has TRBV13 and TRBJ1-1; D is unclear. V lost 1 base, J lost 5 bases, and 5 bases lay in between. Germline-derived CDR1 and CDR2 are PRHDT and FYEKMQ (reference sequence). The CDR3 has 12 residues. The CDR3 nucleotides are TGTGCCAGCAGCTTAGACCGGACTGAAGCTTTCTTT. Amino acids: CASSLDRTEAFF.

The J gene is TRBJ1-1, the V gene TRBV30, with D hard to call. The V end was cut by 4 bases, the J end by 10 bases, with 16 bases between. From germline, CDR1 is GTSNPN and CDR2 SVGIG (reference sequence). This CDR3 is built from 12 residues. CDR3 in DNA: TGTGCCTGGACTGGCACGGGTGGGTTAGCTTTCTTT. The encoded protein is CAWTGTGGLAFF.

The V call is TRBV6-5, the J call TRBJ1-2; no definite D call. Trimming took 8 bases from V and 4 from J, leaving 17 bases between them. The CDR3 spans 14 residues. The germline CDR1 and CDR2 sequences are MNHEY and SVGAGI. The CDR3 coding sequence is TGTGCCAGCGGCCCCCCCGGACTTGCCTATGGCTACACCTTC. Translation gives CASGPPGLAYGYTF.

This sequence joins TRBV19 and TRBJ2-7; perhaps TRBD2 as D (6 bases). The CDR3 is made up of 12 amino acids. Trimming left V 10 bases short and J 1 base short, with 11 bases between. CDR1 is LNHDA, CDR2 SQIVND, per germline (reference sequence). DNA of the CDR3: TGTGCCATCCGGGAGCGATCCTACGAGCAGTACTTC. Its protein product is CAIRERSYEQYF.

This clone turned up a few times. The CDR3 reads CAWSVLWNMNTEAFF. The CDR3 nucleotides are TGTGCCTGGAGTGTACTATGGAATATGAACACTGAAGCTTTCTTT. This rearrangement joins TRBV30 to TRBJ1-1; D ambiguous. The CDR3 extends over 15 amino acids. In germline, CDR1 is GTSNPN, CDR2 SVGIG (reference sequence). V lost 0 bases and J 0 bases, leaving 11 bases between the germline ends.

The chain employs TRBV10-3 and TRBJ2-1, with D tentatively TRBD2 (6 bases). Trimming removed 9 bases at V and 5 bases at J, with 14 bases between. Germline V gene sequence: CDR1 ENHRY, CDR2 SYGVKD. This CDR3 has 13 amino acids. The CDR3 coding sequence is TGTGCCATGGGGCGGGGCAGGGACAATGAGCAGTTCTTC. Amino acids: CAMGRGRDNEQFF.

The rearrangement joins TRBV24-1 to TRBJ2-1; 11 bases align to TRBD2. The CDR3 is 19 residues long. V was pared by 5 bases and J by 4 bases, with 15 bases of the junction left unmatched. The V gene's germline CDR1 is KGHDR and CDR2 SFDVKD. The CDR3 nucleotides read TGTGCCACCAGTGGGGGTGGACTAGCGGGTCCGGGCGTATACAATGAGCAGTTCTTC. This gives the protein CATSGGGLAGPGVYNEQFF.

This chain links TRBV29-1 with TRBJ2-7; 7 positions match TRBD1. Trimming at V came to 7 bases and at J to 3 bases, leaving 6 bases not matched to a gene. The CDR3 contains 12 residues. Germline CDR1 is SQVTM and CDR2 is ANQGSEA. The CDR3 sequence is CSARDSDYEQYF. As DNA, the CDR3 is TGCAGCGCCCGGGACAGCGACTACGAGCAGTACTTC.

Points on this clone: Distinct nucleotide sequences in the sample also encode this CDR3. V gene TRBV12-3 or TRBV12-4 combines with J gene TRBJ2-1; D is unclear. There are 13 residues in the CDR3. With 5 bases removed from V and 0 bases from J, the gap between germline ends came to 5 bases. The chain's CDR3 is CASSLSSYNEQFF. The DNA of the CDR3 is TGTGCCAGCAGTCTTAGCTCCTACAATGAGCAGTTCTTC.

Concerning this clone: Other DNA sequences of this sample code for an identical CDR3. CDR3 in DNA: TGTGCCAGCAGTTACGGACTTTATGGCTACACCTTC. Protein sequence: CASSYGLYGYTF. The rearrangement links TRBV6-2 or TRBV6-3 to TRBJ1-2; D gene ambiguous. This CDR3 is built from 12 residues. V lost 2 bases and J 5 bases, leaving 6 bases between the germline ends. Germline V gene lookup returns CDR1 MNHEY and CDR2 SVGEGT.

The genes are TRBV4-2 and TRBJ2-7; no clear D. Trimming pared 0 bases from V and 1 base from J, leaving 7 bases between. The CDR3 has 14 residues. Germline CDR1 reads LGHNA; CDR2 reads YNFKEQ. This CDR3 reads CASSQEVSSYEQYF. For the CDR3, the DNA is TGTGCCAGCAGCCAAGAAGTGAGTTCCTACGAGCAGTACTTC.

The chain joins TRBV5-4 to TRBJ1-1; D is undetermined. Germline loops: CDR1 SGHNT, CDR2 YYREEE (reference sequence). This CDR3 region has 15 residues. Deletions cut 2 bases from V and 0 bases from J, with 11 bases between. CDR3 bases: TGTGCCAGCAGCTTATCGCCCGGGATGAACACTGAAGCTTTCTTT. Amino acid sequence: CASSLSPGMNTEAFF.

The genes are TRBV10-3 and TRBJ1-6; 9 positions agree with TRBD1. The junction had 8 bases not matched to a gene; V was cut back by 6 bases and J by 8 bases. In germline, CDR1 is ENHRY, CDR2 SYGVKD. This CDR3 is built from 15 residues. CDR3 sequence reads: CAISRTGGADSPLHF. In DNA form, the CDR3 reads TGTGCCATCAGCCGAACAGGGGGCGCCGATTCACCCCTCCACTTT.

The J gene is TRBJ2-1, the V gene TRBV4-3, with TRBD1 matching over 7 bases. The CDR3 runs 13 residues. The V segment lost 2 bases and the J segment 9 bases; nucleotides outside the gene matches: 4. CDR1 LGHNA and CDR2 YSLEER come from the germline V gene. CDR3 in DNA: TGCGCCAGCAGCCAAAACGCAGGGGGTGAGCAGTTCTTC. Encoded protein: CASSQNAGGEQFF.

Turning to this clone: Other nucleotide sequences in the sample specify the same CDR3. The J gene is TRBJ1-5, the V gene TRBV30; D is possibly TRBD1 (5 bases). The CDR3 is 13 amino acids. V lost 5 bases to trimming and J lost 5 bases, with 13 bases between them. Germline CDR1 reads GTSNPN; CDR2 reads SVGIG (reference sequence). The CDR3 nucleotides are TGTGCCTGGTCGGGGACTTACGATCAGCCCCAGCATTTT. Translating it yields CAWSGTYDQPQHF.

The chain carries TRBV10-3 and TRBJ1-1; possibly TRBD1 for D (5 bases). The germline V gene encodes CDR1 ENHRY and CDR2 SYGVKD. Trimming took 3 bases from V and 6 from J, leaving 17 bases between them. This CDR3 region has 15 residues. This CDR3 reads CAISDMEGTQAEAFF. DNA of the CDR3: TGTGCCATCAGTGATATGGAGGGGACCCAGGCTGAAGCTTTCTTT.

The chain combines TRBV19 with TRBJ2-7; 13 nucleotides agree with TRBD2. The CDR3 runs 15 residues. Germline CDR1 is LNHDA and CDR2 is SQIVND (reference sequence). V lost 5 bases and J lost 4; bases outside the gene matches: 5. CDR3: CASSRTSGRGYEQYF. The CDR3 DNA follows: TGTGCCAGTAGTCGGACTAGCGGGAGAGGTTACGAGCAGTACTTC.

This chain uses TRBV30 with TRBJ2-1; 11 bases agree with TRBD2. After removal of 2 bases from V and 0 bases from J, the junction contained 3 bases not matched to a gene. Germline lookup yields CDR1 GTSNPN and CDR2 SVGIG (reference sequence). This CDR3 spans 16 amino acids. The CDR3 DNA sequence: TGTGCCTGGAGTTGGGGACTAGCGGTCTCCTACAATGAGCAGTTCTTC. Encoded protein: CAWSWGLAVSYNEQFF.

The chain is built from TRBV18 and TRBJ1-1; a weak D match, TRBD1 (6 bases). Trimming shortened V by 3 bases and J by 0 bases, and 11 bases separated the two germline ends. Germline V gene lookup returns CDR1 KGHSH and CDR2 LQKENI. The CDR3 runs to 15 residues. The CDR3 nucleotides read TGTGCCAGCTCACCCAGGGGACATTTGAACACTGAAGCTTTCTTT. Its translation: CASSPRGHLNTEAFF.

A note on this clone: Other DNA variants within this sample encode the same CDR3. This chain connects TRBV27 to TRBJ2-2; TRBD1 matches at 7 bases. Germline CDR1 is MNHEY and CDR2 is SMNVEV (reference sequence). The ends lost 2 bases at V and 4 bases at J; junction bases unmatched: 4. The CDR3 is 15 residues long. CDR3 nucleotide sequence: TGTGCCAGCAGTTTAAGTCGACAGGGCACCGGGGAGCTGTTTTTT. This codes for CASSLSRQGTGELFF.

The V gene is TRBV2, the J gene TRBJ1-4, with D tentatively TRBD1 (5 bases). The CDR3 loop spans 16 amino acids. V shed 3 bases and J shed 8 bases, with 19 bases lying between them. Looked up from germline, CDR1 is SNHLY and CDR2 is FYNNEI. The CDR3 DNA is TGTGCCAGCAGTGATAATAGGGCAGCCGGGGGGGAAAAACTGTTTTTT. As protein: CASSDNRAAGGEKLFF. Variable domain in full (rest from reference TRBV2 and TRBJ1-4): EPEVTQTPSHQVTQMGQEVILRCVPISNHLYFYWYRQILGQKVEFLVSFYNNEISEKSEIFDDQFSVERPDGSNFTLKIRSTKLEDSAMYFCASSDNRAAGGEKLFFGSGTQLSVL.

The chain carries TRBV5-6 and TRBJ1-2; 9 bases fit TRBD1. CDR3 length: 16 amino acids. J was trimmed by 6 bases and V by 4 bases; bases with no gene match: 13. The germline V gene encodes CDR1 SGHDT and CDR2 YYEEEE. The chain's CDR3 is CASSTIRDREGDGYTF. CDR3 bases: TGTGCCAGCAGCACGATCCGGGACAGGGAAGGGGATGGCTACACCTTC.

This rearrangement joins TRBV19 to TRBJ1-6; D is ambiguous. CDR1 and CDR2 (germline): LNHDA, SQIVND (reference sequence). This CDR3 contains 15 residues. Trimming stripped 6 bases from V and 6 bases from J, with 15 bases between. This chain's CDR3 is CASRLNRQVNSPLHF. CDR3 DNA sequence: TGTGCCAGTAGACTCAACCGGCAGGTTAATTCACCCCTCCACTTT.

The chain uses TRBV18 and TRBJ1-1; TRBD1 is a possible D gene (6 bases). This CDR3 is built from 14 residues. Per germline, CDR1 KGHSH and CDR2 LQKENI. V gave up 5 bases and J gave up 3 bases, with 13 bases separating them. The CDR3 nucleotides are TGTGCCAGCTCATCCTCAGGGGCCGACACTGAAGCTTTCTTT. Amino acid sequence: CASSSSGADTEAFF.